A selection of T cell receptor beta chains follows, all from one sample in a study of blood T cell repertoires in COVID-19. This table comes from immunoSEQ multiplex PCR, and its TCRdb copy is limited to in-frame clones, with some not included. The sample includes approximately 65,000 clones, 80% to 85% of them seen just once. Sequenced sample: peripheral blood. These receptors all stem from a man older than 75 with acute or convalescent COVID-19. The conserved cysteine and the conserved F or W are not part of the CDR3 here. Fields, in order: V gene, clone size, CDR3 length, CDR3 protein. Clone size appears in some rows only: once, few, many, or a class for an expanded clone.

TRBV11-2	.	13	ASSRPGQLNTEAF
TRBV9	.	14	AVPRGLASPGHEQF
TRBV24-1	.	11	ATSKTGGPEQY
TRBV7-9	.	11	ASSWDRDAEAF
TRBV5-4	.	13	ASSPPGQENEKLF
TRBV7-6	.	11	ASSSSGDRPYT
TRBV28	once	14	ASSRGLAGGWETQY
TRBV7-2	.	16	ASSLVGLAGAVKETQY
TRBV5-1	.	13	ASSLYQGAGEKLF
TRBV9	.	14	ASSAPTQGLTGELF
TRBV19	once	13	ASSISRHSNQPQH
TRBV7-3	.	11	ASSLNRGGKLF
TRBV19	.	13	ASSIRDRDTGELF
TRBV7-8	.	13	ASSYSPQGTDTQY
TRBV7-3	.	14	ASSRVGGSSYNEQF
TRBV6-5	.	12	ASRSGYSGNTIY
TRBV24-1	.	17	ATSDSSSTSGHLTGELF
TRBV7-3	.	13	ASSPAPISYNEQF
TRBV5-1	once	11	ASSLGQGDEQF
TRBV27	.	11	ASSPLYTDTQY
TRBV24-1	.	11	ATTTGYQETQY
TRBV28	.	13	ASSNPGYSNQPQH
TRBV16	.	13	ASSQSMAGASEAF
TRBV4-1	.	12	ASSQEHRKNIQY
TRBV2	few	13	ASIILTVGGGEQY
TRBV4-1	.	12	ASSPTGTVYEQY
TRBV9	.	12	ASSVGQPSGELF
TRBV6-2/TRBV6-3	.	13	ASSSNRGRAGELF
TRBV5-1	.	15	ASSIFGAGGSSYEQY
TRBV19	.	16	ASSPTATGLSRNQPQH
TRBV20-1	few	13	SASRTGDFSETQY
TRBV2	.	11	ASSEEGATEAF
TRBV5-1	.	14	ASSTGTSGRTDTQY
TRBV7-3	.	12	ASSFSGGGSPLH
TRBV19	.	15	ASSTRRPGPTGETQY
TRBV6-2/TRBV6-3	few	11	ASSSGVGYEQY
TRBV19	.	11	ASKLWREGEQF
TRBV10-2	few	11	ASSDFLNQPQH
TRBV7-2	.	13	ASSPGHRSNQPQH
TRBV28	.	12	ASSSAGRNQPQH